One TCR beta chain is described in this entry. This sample stems from a study of blood T cell repertoires in COVID-19. For the study at large: The samples span acute and convalescent COVID-19 from the United States, Italy and Spain. The cDNA or gDNA used as material had been derived from T cells, B-cell-depleted T cells, or PBMCs.

CDR3 length: 14 residues. Per the germline V gene, CDR1 is SGHAT and CDR2 is FQNNGV. V was clipped by 0 bases and J by 5 bases, with 10 bases between them. Original data processing: The assay estimated nucleated cells by amplifying reference gene primers. Method: immunoSEQ multiplex PCR; TCRdb's copy keeps in-frame clones and lacks some. That table supplies the V and J calls and clone size; D and trimming were determined from the DNA. The top ten clones hold 2.9% of a sample with 200,000 to 250,000 clones, approximately 84% of them seen once. The sequence was collected from a man over 45 who had recovered from COVID-19. Sequences were obtained from peripheral blood. This chain joins TRBV11-2 and TRBJ1-2, with unresolved D. CDR3 in amino acids: CASSLEGRMYGYTF. As DNA, the CDR3 is TGTGCCAGCAGCTTAGAGGGCCGGATGTATGGCTACACCTTC.